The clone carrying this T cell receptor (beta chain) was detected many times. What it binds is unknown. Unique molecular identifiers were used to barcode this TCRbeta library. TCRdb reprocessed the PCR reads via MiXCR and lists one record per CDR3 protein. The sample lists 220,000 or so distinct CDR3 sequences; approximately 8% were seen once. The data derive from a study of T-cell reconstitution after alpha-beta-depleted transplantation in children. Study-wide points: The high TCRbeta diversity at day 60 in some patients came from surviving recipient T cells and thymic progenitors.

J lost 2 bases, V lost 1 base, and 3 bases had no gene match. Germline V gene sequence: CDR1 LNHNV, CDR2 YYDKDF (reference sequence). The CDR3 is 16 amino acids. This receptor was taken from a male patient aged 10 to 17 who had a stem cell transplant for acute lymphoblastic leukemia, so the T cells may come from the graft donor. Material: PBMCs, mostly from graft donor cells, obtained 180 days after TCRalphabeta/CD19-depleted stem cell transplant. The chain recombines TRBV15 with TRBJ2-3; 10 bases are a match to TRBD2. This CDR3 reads CATSRGTSGITDTQYF. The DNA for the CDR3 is TGTGCCACCAGCAGAGGGACTAGCGGTATCACAGATACGCAGTATTTT.